This entry describes one T cell receptor (beta chain). TCRdb processed the 5' RACE reads anew with MiXCR; each CDR3 protein has one entry. The table has a few hundred thousand distinct CDR3 sequences, 4.1% seen once. These data come from a study of T cells after yellow fever vaccination. Background on the study: Preparation used SMART-Seq v4 Ultra Low Input for the low-cell-number fractions.

CDR1 is MGHRA, CDR2 YSYEKL, per germline. With 0 bases removed from V and 0 bases from J, the gap between germline ends came to 21 bases. This CDR3 has 20 amino acids. J is TRBJ1-3 and V is TRBV4-1; D is perhaps TRBD1 (5 bases). The sample consisted of PBMCs, taken 5 days after the yellow fever booster vaccination. The receptor's source is a man aged 18 to 29 who received the YFV17D yellow fever vaccine. CDR3 coding DNA: TGCGCCAGCAGCCAAGATAAGGGGTATGGAACGGCCACCTCTGGAAACACCATATATTTT. It translates to CASSQDKGYGTATSGNTIYF.